This T cell receptor (beta chain) was captured in a study of blood T cell repertoires in COVID-19. About the study: Acute and convalescent COVID-19 specimens originated in the United States, Italy and Spain. Nucleic acid was either cDNA or gDNA, and it came from T cells, B-cell-depleted T cells, or PBMCs.

While infection was still active, Seattle patients were enrolled and then followed longitudinally. About this clone itself: The identical CDR3 is also encoded by other nucleotide sequences in the sample.

With 4 bases clipped from V and 0 bases from J, the junction kept 2 bases outside the gene matches. Germline assignment: CDR1 KGHSH and CDR2 LQKENI. The CDR3 contains 14 residues. Original analysis: Amplifying reference gene primers gave estimates of nucleated cell counts. Clones were sequenced by immunoSEQ multiplex PCR, and TCRdb holds only the in-frame ones, with some missing. For V, J and clone size, that table is used; D and trimming come from the DNA. The sample consists of around 140,000 clones, about 88% of them appearing once. The source is a human donor with COVID-19, enrolled during active disease. The donor label of this sample is uncertain. The chain has TRBV18 and TRBJ1-1; 7 bases map to TRBD1. The material sequenced was peripheral blood. This CDR3 reads CASSRQGLNTEAFF. CDR3 DNA: TGTGCCAGCTCACGACAGGGTCTGAACACTGAAGCTTTCTTT.